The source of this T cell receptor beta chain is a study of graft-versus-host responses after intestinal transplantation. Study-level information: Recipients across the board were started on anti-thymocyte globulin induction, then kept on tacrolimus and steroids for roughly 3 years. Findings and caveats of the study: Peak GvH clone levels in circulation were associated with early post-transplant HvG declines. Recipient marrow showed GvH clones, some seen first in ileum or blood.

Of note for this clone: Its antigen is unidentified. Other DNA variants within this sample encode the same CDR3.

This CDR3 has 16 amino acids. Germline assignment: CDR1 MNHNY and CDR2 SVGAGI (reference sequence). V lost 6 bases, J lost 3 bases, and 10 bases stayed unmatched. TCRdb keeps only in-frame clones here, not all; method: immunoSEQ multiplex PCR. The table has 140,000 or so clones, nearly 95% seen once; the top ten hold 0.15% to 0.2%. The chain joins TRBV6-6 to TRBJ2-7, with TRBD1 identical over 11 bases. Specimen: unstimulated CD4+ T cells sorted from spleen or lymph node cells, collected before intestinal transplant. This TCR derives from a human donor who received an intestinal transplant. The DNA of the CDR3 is TGTGCCAGCAGAATAAGAACCGGGACAGGGGGCTACGAGCAGTACTTC. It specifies CASRIRTGTGGYEQYF.